The 2 T cell receptor beta chains below all came from one sample that was sequenced in a study of vaccination and CD4 T cells after COVID-19. Treatment: approximately nine-day PBMC culture with coronavirus spike peptide pools or control peptides (ViraFEST assay). Which antigens these TCRs recognize remains unknown. Sequenced with the Oncomine TCR Beta short-read assay was DNA taken from cultured CD4+ T cells. TCRdb fed the PCR reads into MiXCR, producing one record per CDR3 protein. Found here are some 13,000 distinct CDR3 sequences, about 61% of them singletons; the top ten hold about an eighth. The sequenced sample consisted of CD4+ T cells from blood, cultured in vitro. These receptors all stem from a human donor who had recovered from COVID-19.

This chain joins TRBV7-2 and TRBJ2-6, with unresolved D. Trimming stripped 5 bases from V and 0 bases from J, with 5 bases between. This CDR3 is 14 amino acids long. Germline assignment: CDR1 SGHTA and CDR2 FQGNSA. CDR3 residues: CASSTTSGANVLTF. The CDR3 region has the DNA TGTGCCAGCAGCACCACCTCTGGGGCCAACGTCCTGACTTTC.

The chain joins TRBV20-1 to TRBJ1-1; D is perhaps TRBD1 (5 bases). This CDR3 region has 14 residues. The V end was cut by 4 bases, the J end by 3 bases, with 15 bases between. CDR1 is DFQATT and CDR2 is SNEGSKA in the germline V gene (reference sequence). The CDR3 loop is CSATLVGGDTEAFF. Here the CDR3 DNA reads TGCAGTGCTACCCTCGTGGGGGGGGACACTGAAGCTTTCTTT.